The 19 T cell receptor beta chains below all came from one sample that was sequenced in a study of shared clonotypes between healthy human individuals. TCRdb's table, derived via immunoSEQ multiplex PCR, lists solely in-frame clones and lacks some. The sample contains 2.3 million or so clones, 85% to 95% of which appear only once. The sequencing input was naive CD4+ T cells from PBMCs. As for subset: CD45RA+ positively selected. The receptors originated from a man between 18 and 29 years old in good health. Some clones in this sample may be carry-over from other donors' samples.

This clone was seen more than once but under ten times. V usage is TRBV30 and J usage is TRBJ1-1; D not resolved. Germline V gene lookup returns CDR1 GTSNPN and CDR2 SVGIG (reference sequence). Trimming pared 3 bases from V and 0 bases from J, leaving 8 bases between. This CDR3 region has 13 residues. This CDR3 is CAWRAPMNTEAFF. The DNA for the CDR3 is TGTGCCTGGAGAGCCCCCATGAACACTGAAGCTTTCTTT.

The chain is built from TRBV6-6 and TRBJ1-3; D is unclear. This CDR3 has 13 amino acids. The V gene lost 6 bases and the J gene lost 0 bases, with 6 bases spanning the gap. Germline V gene data show CDR1 as MNHNY and CDR2 as SVGAGI (reference sequence). CDR3 loop: CASRKSSGNTIYF. Written as DNA, the CDR3 is TGTGCCAGCAGGAAGAGCTCTGGAAACACCATATATTTT.

The rearrangement joins TRBV10-1 to TRBJ2-1; TRBD2 matches 7 bases. CDR1 and CDR2 (germline): WNHNN, SYGVQD (reference sequence). There are 15 residues in the CDR3. J was trimmed by 2 bases and V by 0 bases; bases with no gene match: 1. CDR3 in DNA: TGCGCCAGCAGTGAGTCGGGAGGGACCTACAATGAGCAGTTCTTC. It codes for CASSESGGTYNEQFF.

This chain uses TRBV29-1 with TRBJ2-5; TRBD2 is a possible D gene (7 bases). The CDR3 totals 14 residues. Trimming took off 7 bases at V and 4 bases at J, with 19 bases between the two ends. The germline V gene encodes CDR1 SQVTM and CDR2 ANQGSEA. The CDR3 region has the DNA TGCAGCGCCGCAGGGGCGGGAGTACGAGAGACCCAGTACTTC. It codes for CSAAGAGVRETQYF.

Note on this clone: Germline is not matched at one junction end, which may reflect a read error. The chain has TRBV5-1 and TRBJ2-2; a possible D gene is TRBD1 (6 bases). CDR1 is SGHRS, CDR2 YFSETQ, per germline. The CDR3 is 17 residues long. The CDR3 nucleotides read TGCGCCAGCAGCTTGAGTCTCGTACAGGGTAACAGCGGGGAGCTGTTTTTT. Residues: CASSLSLVQGNSGELFF.

CDR3 DNA: TGTGCCAGCTCACCAGCCCCTGGTCACAGGCAAAAAGAGACCCAGTACTTC. Its protein is CASSPAPGHRQKETQYF. The rearrangement joins TRBV18 to TRBJ2-5; D might be TRBD1 (5 bases). CDR1 and CDR2 (germline): KGHSH, LQKENI. The length of the CDR3 is 17 residues. Trimming left V 2 bases short and J 3 bases short, with 19 bases between.

This sequence joins TRBV7-2 and TRBJ2-2; D unresolved. There are 18 residues in the CDR3. V was pared by 5 bases and J by 2 bases, with 21 bases between. Germline assignment: CDR1 SGHTA and CDR2 FQGNSA. CDR3 nucleotide sequence: TGTGCCAGCAGCCTCCGAACCTTGGGGATGATTAACACCGGGGAGCTGTTTTTT. Amino acids: CASSLRTLGMINTGELFF.

The chain is built from TRBV27 and TRBJ1-5, with a possible D match to TRBD1 (5 bases). The ends were cut back, 2 bases at V and 5 bases at J, with 10 bases in the middle. The CDR3 has 14 residues. CDR1 and CDR2 from the germline V gene are MNHEY and SMNVEV (reference sequence). This CDR3 reads CASSLIGEDQPQHF. The CDR3 nucleotides read TGTGCCAGCAGTTTAATAGGGGAGGATCAGCCCCAGCATTTT.

The V gene is TRBV5-1, the J gene TRBJ2-4; 7 bases align to TRBD2. CDR3 length equals 15 residues. V gave up 4 bases and J gave up 0 bases; unmatched junction bases: 4. Germline CDR1 and CDR2: SGHRS and YFSETQ. The CDR3 bases are TGCGCCAGCAGCCGGGGGGATATAGCCAAAAACATTCAGTACTTC. Amino acid sequence: CASSRGDIAKNIQYF.

The rearrangement links TRBV6-6 to TRBJ1-2, with TRBD1 identical over 7 bases. CDR3 length: 13 residues. CDR1 MNHNY and CDR2 SVGAGI come from the germline V gene (reference sequence). V was clipped by 5 bases and J by 4 bases; unmatched bases: 4. The DNA for the CDR3 is TGTGCCAGCAGTGCACAGGGGATCTATGGCTACACCTTC. Translating it yields CASSAQGIYGYTF.

The chain links TRBV7-9 to TRBJ2-2, with unresolved D. In germline, CDR1 is SEHNR, CDR2 FQNEAQ (reference sequence). This CDR3 is built from 16 residues. The V end was cut by 3 bases, the J end by 0 bases, with 11 bases between. The DNA of the CDR3 is TGTGCCAGCAGCTTTTTCCGGCCCGCGAACACCGGGGAGCTGTTTTTT. Protein sequence: CASSFFRPANTGELFF.

This rearrangement joins TRBV28 to TRBJ1-4; D gene uncertain. V gave up 5 bases and J gave up 12 bases, with 10 bases separating them. CDR1 is MDHEN and CDR2 is SYDVKM in the germline V gene. This CDR3 contains 11 residues. The CDR3 region has the DNA TGTGCCAGCAGTCGCTATTTGGAACTGTTTTTT. Translation gives CASSRYLELFF.

This chain joins TRBV5-1 and TRBJ2-3, with D possibly being TRBD2 (5 bases). Trimming left V 0 bases short and J 5 bases short, with 19 bases between. The CDR3 totals 17 residues. CDR1 is SGHRS and CDR2 is YFSETQ in the germline V gene. This CDR3 is CASSLAYLATWVDTQYF. CDR3 DNA sequence: TGCGCCAGCAGCTTGGCGTACCTAGCAACATGGGTAGATACGCAGTATTTT.

The chain is built from TRBV11-2 and TRBJ1-1; no definite D call. CDR3 length: 18 residues. The germline CDR1 and CDR2 sequences are SGHAT and FQNNGV. The ends were cut back, 1 base at V and 1 base at J, with 19 bases in the middle. The CDR3 loop reads CASSLVGGGRHWNTEAFF. As DNA, the CDR3 is TGTGCCAGCAGCTTAGTAGGCGGAGGACGACATTGGAACACTGAAGCTTTCTTT.

The chain has TRBV2 and TRBJ2-2; D may match TRBD1 or TRBD2 (5 bases each). Germline loops: CDR1 SNHLY, CDR2 FYNNEI. The ends were cut back, 6 bases at V and 2 bases at J, with 16 bases in the middle. This CDR3 contains 16 residues. Here the CDR3 DNA reads TGTGCCAGCAGCACAATCGGGGCCCAAAACACCGGGGAGCTGTTTTTT. Residues: CASSTIGAQNTGELFF.

The chain carries TRBV19 and TRBJ1-5; D possibly corresponds to TRBD1 (6 bases). Between the trimmed V and J ends, which lost 11 bases and 0 bases, there was a span of 20 bases. This CDR3 region has 16 residues. Germline CDR1 reads LNHDA; CDR2 reads SQIVND (reference sequence). This CDR3 reads CAGGQTSTYSNQPQHF. In DNA, the CDR3 is TGTGCCGGTGGACAGACCTCTACCTATAGCAATCAGCCCCAGCATTTT.

This chain links TRBV7-2 with TRBJ2-3; 9 bases are a match to TRBD1. The CDR3 has 14 residues. CDR1 is SGHTA, CDR2 FQGNSA, per germline. Trimming removed 6 bases from V and 6 bases from J; junction bases left unmatched: 7. The CDR3, as DNA: TGTGCCAGCAGTTCCCGGGACAGGGTGGATACGCAGTATTTT. As protein: CASSSRDRVDTQYF. Combining the CDR3 with reference TRBV7-2 and TRBJ2-3 gives the whole variable domain GAGVSQSPSNKVTEKGKDVELRCDPISGHTALYWYRQSLGQGLEFLIYFQGNSAPDKSGLPSDRFSAERTGGSVSTLTIQRTQQEDSAVYLCASSSRDRVDTQYFGPGTRLTVL.

The J gene is TRBJ1-5, the V gene TRBV10-3; D might be TRBD1 (5 bases). Trimming shortened V by 3 bases and J by 6 bases, and 12 bases separated the two germline ends. This CDR3 comprises 14 residues. Germline V lookup: CDR1 ENHRY, CDR2 SYGVKD. In DNA, the CDR3 is TGTGCCATCAGTGACAGGGTGGCAGGTCAGCCCCAGCATTTT. Its translation: CAISDRVAGQPQHF.

The chain links TRBV13 to TRBJ1-1, with D possibly matching TRBD1 (5 bases). Trimming removed 5 bases from V and 6 bases from J, with 10 bases in between. The germline CDR1 and CDR2 sequences are PRHDT and FYEKMQ (reference sequence). The CDR3 has 12 residues. The DNA of the CDR3 is TGTGCCAGCAGCGTCAGGGTGGCTGAAGCTTTCTTT. Translation: CASSVRVAEAFF.